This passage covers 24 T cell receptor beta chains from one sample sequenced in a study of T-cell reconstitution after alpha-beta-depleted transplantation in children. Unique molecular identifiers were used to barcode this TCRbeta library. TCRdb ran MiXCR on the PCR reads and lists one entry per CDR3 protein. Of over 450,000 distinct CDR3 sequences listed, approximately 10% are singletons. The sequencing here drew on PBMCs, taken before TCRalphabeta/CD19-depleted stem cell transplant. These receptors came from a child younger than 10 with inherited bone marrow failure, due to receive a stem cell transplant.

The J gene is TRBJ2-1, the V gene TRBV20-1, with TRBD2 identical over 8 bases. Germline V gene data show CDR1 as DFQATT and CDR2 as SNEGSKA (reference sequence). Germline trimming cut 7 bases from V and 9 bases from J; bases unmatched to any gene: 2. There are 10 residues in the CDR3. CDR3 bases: TGCAGTGGAGCGGGAGCTGAGCAGTTCTTC. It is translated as CSGAGAEQFF.

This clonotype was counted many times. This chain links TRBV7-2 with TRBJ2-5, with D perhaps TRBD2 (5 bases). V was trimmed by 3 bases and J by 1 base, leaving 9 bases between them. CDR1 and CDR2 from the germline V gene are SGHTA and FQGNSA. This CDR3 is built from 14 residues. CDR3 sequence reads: CASSFPGVQETQYF. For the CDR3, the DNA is TGTGCCAGCAGCTTCCCCGGGGTCCAAGAGACCCAGTACTTC.

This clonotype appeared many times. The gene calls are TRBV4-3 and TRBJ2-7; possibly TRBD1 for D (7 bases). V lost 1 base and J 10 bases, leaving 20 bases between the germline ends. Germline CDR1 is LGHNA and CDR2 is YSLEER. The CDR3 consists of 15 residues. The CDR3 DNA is TGCGCCAGCAGCCAAGCTTTCCGACAGGGAGGCCCCCAGTACTTC. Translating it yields CASSQAFRQGGPQYF.

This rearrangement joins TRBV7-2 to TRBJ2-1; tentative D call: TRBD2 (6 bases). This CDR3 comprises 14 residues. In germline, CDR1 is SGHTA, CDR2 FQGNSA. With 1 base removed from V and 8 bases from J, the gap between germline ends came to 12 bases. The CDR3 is CASSLERESHEQFF. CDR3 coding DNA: TGTGCCAGCAGCTTAGAACGGGAGAGTCATGAGCAGTTCTTC.

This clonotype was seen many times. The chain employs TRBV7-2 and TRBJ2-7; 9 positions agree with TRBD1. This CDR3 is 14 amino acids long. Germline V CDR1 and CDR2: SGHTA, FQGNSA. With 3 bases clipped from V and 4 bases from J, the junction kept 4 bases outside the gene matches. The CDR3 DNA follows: TGTGCCAGCAGCTTGGGGACAGGGATATACGAGCAGTACTTC. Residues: CASSLGTGIYEQYF.

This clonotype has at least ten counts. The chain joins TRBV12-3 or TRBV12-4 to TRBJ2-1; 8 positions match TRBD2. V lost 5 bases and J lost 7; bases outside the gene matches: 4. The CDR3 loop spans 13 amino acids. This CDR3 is CASSQRELNEQFF. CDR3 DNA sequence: TGTGCCAGCAGTCAGCGGGAGTTAAATGAGCAGTTCTTC.

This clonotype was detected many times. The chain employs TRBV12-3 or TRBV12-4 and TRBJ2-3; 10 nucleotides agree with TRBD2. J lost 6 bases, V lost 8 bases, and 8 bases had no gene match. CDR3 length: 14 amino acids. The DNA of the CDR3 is TGTGCCAGCGGTCCTAGCGGGAGTGGGGATACGCAGTATTTT. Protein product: CASGPSGSGDTQYF.

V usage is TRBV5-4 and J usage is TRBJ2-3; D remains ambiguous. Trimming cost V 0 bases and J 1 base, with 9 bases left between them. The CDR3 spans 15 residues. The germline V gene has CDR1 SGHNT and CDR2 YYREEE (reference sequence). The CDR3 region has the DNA TGTGCCAGCAGCTTGGTAACCGTGGGCACAGATACGCAGTATTTT. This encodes CASSLVTVGTDTQYF.

The CDR3 DNA reads as TGTGCCAGCAGCTCCTATGGACTAGCGAGCACCGGGGAGCTGTTTTTT. It is translated as CASSSYGLASTGELFF. This chain joins TRBV7-9 and TRBJ2-2, with TRBD2 identical over 9 bases. The CDR3 has 16 amino acids. V shed 4 bases and J 4 bases; nucleotides not matched to a gene: 7. CDR1 and CDR2 (germline): SEHNR, FQNEAQ (reference sequence).

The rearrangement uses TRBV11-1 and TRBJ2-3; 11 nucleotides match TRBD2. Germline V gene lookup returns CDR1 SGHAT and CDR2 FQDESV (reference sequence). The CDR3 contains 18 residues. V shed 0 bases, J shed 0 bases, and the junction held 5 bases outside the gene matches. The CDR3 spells CASSLALRLAGSTDTQYF. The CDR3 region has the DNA TGTGCCAGCAGCTTAGCGCTGAGACTAGCGGGAAGCACAGATACGCAGTATTTT.

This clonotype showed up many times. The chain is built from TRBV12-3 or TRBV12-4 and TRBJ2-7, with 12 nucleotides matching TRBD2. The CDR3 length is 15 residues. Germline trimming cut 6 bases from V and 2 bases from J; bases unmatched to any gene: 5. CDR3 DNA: TGTGCCAGCAGCCTAACTAGCGGGGGGCCCTACGAGCAGTACTTC. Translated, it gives CASSLTSGGPYEQYF.

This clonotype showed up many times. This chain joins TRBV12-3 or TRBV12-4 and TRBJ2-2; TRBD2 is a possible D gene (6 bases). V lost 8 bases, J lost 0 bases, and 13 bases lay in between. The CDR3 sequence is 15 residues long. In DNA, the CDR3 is TGTGCCAGCTCCTCGGGGGTGGCGAACACCGGGGAGCTGTTTTTT. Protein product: CASSSGVANTGELFF.

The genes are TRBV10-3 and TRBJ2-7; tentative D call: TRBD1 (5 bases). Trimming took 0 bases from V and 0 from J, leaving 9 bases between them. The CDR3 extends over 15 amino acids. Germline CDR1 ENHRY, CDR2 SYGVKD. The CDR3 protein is CAISESSGLSYEQYF. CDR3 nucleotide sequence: TGTGCCATCAGTGAGTCGTCAGGGCTCTCCTACGAGCAGTACTTC.

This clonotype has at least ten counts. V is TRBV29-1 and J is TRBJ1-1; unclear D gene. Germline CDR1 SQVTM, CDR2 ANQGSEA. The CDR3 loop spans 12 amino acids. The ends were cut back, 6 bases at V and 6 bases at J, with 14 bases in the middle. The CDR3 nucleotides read TGCAGCGTACTTGTGGTAAGCTCTGAAGCTTTCTTT. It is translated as CSVLVVSSEAFF.

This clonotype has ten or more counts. CDR3 bases: TGCGCCAGCAGCCAAAACCTCGGGTTCGGAGAAGCAGATACGCAGTATTTT. Its translation: CASSQNLGFGEADTQYF. The chain combines TRBV4-1 with TRBJ2-3; no firm D call. Germline V gene data show CDR1 as MGHRA and CDR2 as YSYEKL. This CDR3 has 17 amino acids. V was clipped by 2 bases and J by 4 bases, with 19 bases between them.

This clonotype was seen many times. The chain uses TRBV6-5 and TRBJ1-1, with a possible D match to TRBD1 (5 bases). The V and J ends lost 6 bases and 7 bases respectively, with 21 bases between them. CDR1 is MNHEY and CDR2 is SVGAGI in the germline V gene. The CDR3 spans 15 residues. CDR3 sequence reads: CASSHYRSLSGEAFF. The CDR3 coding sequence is TGTGCCAGCAGCCATTACAGGTCCCTGTCGGGTGAAGCTTTCTTT.

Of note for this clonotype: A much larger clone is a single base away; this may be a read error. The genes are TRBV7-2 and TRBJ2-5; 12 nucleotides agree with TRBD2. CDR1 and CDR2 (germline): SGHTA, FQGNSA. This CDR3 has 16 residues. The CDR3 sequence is CASSSTSGSVQETRYF. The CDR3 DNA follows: TGTGCCAGCAGCTCGACTAGCGGGAGTGTACAAGAGACCCGGTACTTC.

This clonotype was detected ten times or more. The CDR3 DNA reads as TGTGCCGCCTGGGCGGGGGAAACCGGGGAGCTGTTTTTT. This codes for CAAWAGETGELFF. The chain carries TRBV10-3 and TRBJ2-2; TRBD2 agrees at 7 bases. J lost 5 bases, V lost 11 bases, and 8 bases had no gene match. This CDR3 contains 13 residues. Germline V lookup: CDR1 ENHRY, CDR2 SYGVKD.

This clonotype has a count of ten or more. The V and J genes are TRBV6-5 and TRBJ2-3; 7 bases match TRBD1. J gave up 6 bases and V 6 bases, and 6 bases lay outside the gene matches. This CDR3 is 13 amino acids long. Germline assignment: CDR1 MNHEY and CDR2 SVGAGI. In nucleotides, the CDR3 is TGTGCCAGCAGCCTTGGGACAGAGGATACGCAGTATTTT. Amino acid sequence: CASSLGTEDTQYF.

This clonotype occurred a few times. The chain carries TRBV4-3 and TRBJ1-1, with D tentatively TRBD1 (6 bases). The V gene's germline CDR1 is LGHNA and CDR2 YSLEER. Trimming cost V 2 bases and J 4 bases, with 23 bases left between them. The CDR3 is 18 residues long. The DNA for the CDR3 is TGCGCCAGCAGCCAATCCCCCAATTCTCGAACAGGGTTCACTGAAGCTTTCTTT. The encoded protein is CASSQSPNSRTGFTEAFF.

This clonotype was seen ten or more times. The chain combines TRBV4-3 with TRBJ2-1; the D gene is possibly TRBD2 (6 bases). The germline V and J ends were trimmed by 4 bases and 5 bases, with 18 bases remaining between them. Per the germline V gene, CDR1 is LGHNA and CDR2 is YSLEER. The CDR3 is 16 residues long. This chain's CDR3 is CASSPTPGTGDNEQFF. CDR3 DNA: TGCGCCAGCAGCCCGACCCCCGGGACTGGGGACAATGAGCAGTTCTTC.

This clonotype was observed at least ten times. The DNA for the CDR3 is TGCGCCAGCAGCACGGCGAGGGCAGATACGCAGTATTTT. Protein sequence: CASSTARADTQYF. This chain joins TRBV5-1 and TRBJ2-3; D may be TRBD2 (5 bases). CDR1 SGHRS and CDR2 YFSETQ come from the germline V gene. V lost 4 bases and J 4 bases, leaving 10 bases between the germline ends. This CDR3 spans 13 amino acids.

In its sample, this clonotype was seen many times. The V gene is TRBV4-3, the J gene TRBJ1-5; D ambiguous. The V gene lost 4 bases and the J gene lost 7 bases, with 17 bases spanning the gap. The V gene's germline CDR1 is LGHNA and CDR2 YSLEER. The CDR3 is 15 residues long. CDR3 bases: TGCGCCAGCAGCCTCTCGACTTGGCCGGGGCAGCCCCAGCATTTT. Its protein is CASSLSTWPGQPQHF.

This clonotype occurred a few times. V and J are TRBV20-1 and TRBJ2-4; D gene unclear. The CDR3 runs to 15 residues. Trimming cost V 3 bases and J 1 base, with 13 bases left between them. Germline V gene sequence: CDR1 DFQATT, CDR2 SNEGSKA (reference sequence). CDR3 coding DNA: TGCAGTGCTAGGATCGGTGCTGGGGCCAAAAACATTCAGTACTTC. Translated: CSARIGAGAKNIQYF.